The clone carrying this T cell receptor beta chain was seen more than once but under ten times. Its target is not known. TCRdb reprocessed the reads via MiXCR and lists one record per CDR3 protein. The data show some 99,000 distinct CDR3 sequences, around 28% seen once. This specimen comes from a study of T cell repertoires in cytomegalovirus infection. Study-level information: Indications of both CMV infection and matching HLA type were provided by public TCR beta signatures.

With 8 bases clipped from V and 3 bases from J, the junction kept 5 bases outside the gene matches. Germline values: CDR1 SEHNR, CDR2 FQNEAQ (reference sequence). The CDR3 has 13 amino acids. This clonotype was obtained from a human donor in good health (CMV status not recorded). Some clones in this sample may be carry-over from other donors' samples. This specimen was CD8+ T cells from cultured PBMCs, taken from culture after CMV antigen stimulation. V and J are TRBV7-9 and TRBJ1-1, with TRBD1 matching over 8 bases. The CDR3: CASQGARDTEAFF. CDR3 nucleotide sequence: TGTGCCAGCCAGGGGGCGCGGGACACTGAAGCTTTCTTT.